This T cell receptor (beta chain) was recorded in a study of OX40 agonist ivuxolimab in advanced cancers. At the level of the study: Dose-escalation patients had hepatocellular carcinoma, melanoma, renal cell or head and neck cancer.

Clones were sequenced by immunoSEQ multiplex PCR, and TCRdb holds only the in-frame ones, with some missing. The sample yields approximately 69,000 clones, around four fifths seen once. V lost 7 bases and J lost 4, with 15 bases in between. Germline assignment: CDR1 SNHLY and CDR2 FYNNEI. The CDR3 is made up of 14 amino acids. General study points: Still undetermined is the antigen specificity of the expanded peripheral T cells. Within 6 weeks, CD4+ and CD8+ blood T cells expanded clonally at 0.1 to 3.0 mg/kg.

Baseline, cycle 4 day 1, and cycle 7 day 1 were the blood sampling points. Of note for this clone: Antigen specificity is unknown.

Sequencing was performed on CD4+ or CD8+ T cells sorted from blood, taken in a trial of the OX40 agonist ivuxolimab. The chain couples TRBV2 to TRBJ2-3; D uncertain. The clonotype comes from an adult with an advanced solid tumor such as melanoma, head and neck, liver or kidney cancer. The CDR3 sequence: CASTLVSGPDTQYF. The CDR3 region has the DNA TGTGCCAGCACCCTGGTTTCTGGCCCAGATACGCAGTATTTT.